Shown below are 10 T cell receptor beta chains from a single sample sequenced in a study of T-cell memory formation after mild COVID-19. TCRdb re-derived calls from the 5' RACE reads in MiXCR, one entry per CDR3 protein. The sample shows approximately 570,000 distinct CDR3 sequences, approximately 18% of them seen only once. Sample: PBMCs or a T cell subset sorted from them (not recorded which). These receptor sequences come from an adult woman who had mild COVID-19 (a few samples of this study predate the infection). Cell type and time point are not known.

This clonotype was seen at least ten times. This chain links TRBV5-1 with TRBJ2-7, with TRBD1 identical over 7 bases. Trimming took 4 bases from V and 11 from J; bases not matched to a gene: 9. Germline values: CDR1 SGHRS, CDR2 YFSETQ. The CDR3 has 12 residues. The CDR3 DNA sequence: TGCGCCAGCAGCCGTTATACAGGGGCGGAGTACTTC. Its translation: CASSRYTGAEYF.

This chain links TRBV4-3 with TRBJ2-3; TRBD2 aligns across 15 bases. The J segment lost 4 bases and the V segment lost 4 bases, leaving 15 bases of the junction unmatched. From germline, CDR1 is LGHNA and CDR2 YSLEER. CDR3 length: 20 amino acids. The CDR3 DNA reads as TGCGCCAGCAGCCTGCATCCCGGACTAGCGGGAGGGACGGACCCAGATACGCAGTATTTT. It is translated as CASSLHPGLAGGTDPDTQYF.

The chain joins TRBV7-9 to TRBJ2-3, with D perhaps TRBD2 (6 bases). From germline, CDR1 is SEHNR and CDR2 FQNEAQ (reference sequence). V shed 4 bases and J shed 6 bases, with 14 bases lying between them. The CDR3 runs to 14 residues. The CDR3 DNA is TGTGCCAGCAGCTCCGCGCTAGCGCCGGATACGCAGTATTTT. This encodes CASSSALAPDTQYF.

This clonotype was counted a few times. The chain recombines TRBV12-3 or TRBV12-4 with TRBJ1-2; TRBD1 agrees at 7 bases. The CDR3 runs 12 residues. The J segment lost 4 bases and the V segment lost 5 bases, leaving 1 base of the junction unmatched. In DNA, the CDR3 is TGTGCCAGCAGTAACAGGGGCTATGGCTACACCTTC. Amino acid sequence: CASSNRGYGYTF.

There are a few counts of this clonotype. V and J are TRBV20-1 and TRBJ2-7; the D gene is possibly TRBD2 (7 bases). Per the germline V gene, CDR1 is DFQATT and CDR2 is SNEGSKA (reference sequence). V lost 1 base, J lost 2 bases, and 12 bases lay in between. The CDR3 has 14 amino acids. CDR3 loop: CSARVDSGAYEQYF. DNA for the CDR3: TGCAGTGCTAGAGTGGACAGCGGGGCCTACGAGCAGTACTTC.

The chain couples TRBV29-1 to TRBJ1-2; 8 nucleotides agree with TRBD1. The CDR3 is 12 residues long. CDR1 and CDR2 (germline): SQVTM, ANQGSEA. CDR3 bases: TGCTTGACAGGGGAAGGAAGCTATGGCTACACCTTC. It is translated as CLTGEGSYGYTF.

The chain is built from TRBV7-2 and TRBJ1-4; the match to TRBD1 covers 8 bases. CDR1 is SGHTA and CDR2 is FQGNSA in the germline V gene. The CDR3 runs 16 residues. J was trimmed by 8 bases and V by 5 bases; bases with no gene match: 13. The CDR3 coding sequence is TGTGCCAGCAGCGGAAGGGTGCAGGGGGCGCGGGAAAAACTGTTTTTT. Translating gives CASSGRVQGAREKLFF.

The table lists this clonotype with a few counts. The V gene is TRBV19, the J gene TRBJ1-5; 8 nucleotides agree with TRBD1. This CDR3 has 14 amino acids. The trim removed 5 bases at V and 6 bases at J, leaving 6 bases unmatched. From germline, CDR1 is LNHDA and CDR2 SQIVND (reference sequence). The CDR3 DNA follows: TGTGCCAGTAGTTCGGACAGGGTGGGTCAGCCCCAGCATTTT. Translation gives CASSSDRVGQPQHF.

There are a few counts of this clonotype. The rearrangement uses TRBV6-6 and TRBJ2-5; unclear D gene. Germline CDR1 is MNHNY and CDR2 is SVGAGI (reference sequence). The CDR3 spans 17 residues. The V gene lost 5 bases and the J gene lost 5 bases, with 24 bases spanning the gap. CDR3 amino acids: CASSGVSSVGRWETQYF. The CDR3 DNA follows: TGTGCCAGCAGTGGAGTCTCGTCAGTGGGAAGGTGGGAGACCCAGTACTTC.

This clonotype was detected only a few times. The chain uses TRBV2 and TRBJ2-4, with TRBD1 as a possible D gene (6 bases). Trimming shortened V by 7 bases and J by 3 bases, and 16 bases separated the two germline ends. Germline CDR1 SNHLY, CDR2 FYNNEI. The CDR3 has 15 amino acids. CDR3 bases: TGTGCCAGCACCGCCTTAACAGGGAACAAAAACATTCAGTACTTC. Its protein is CASTALTGNKNIQYF.